This T cell receptor beta chain was observed in a study of PD-1 blockade in classical Hodgkin lymphoma. The study's findings and limits: The authors excluded patients who started nivolumab under 1 year after ASCT.

Concerning this clone: Its antigen is not identified.

The CDR3 spans 16 residues. Germline V gene lookup returns CDR1 MDHEN and CDR2 SYDVKM. The V and J ends lost 1 base and 7 bases respectively, with 14 bases between them. Repertoires were generated with immunoSEQ multiplex PCR, while TCRdb's copy carries only in-frame clones and drops some. The sample has 20,000 to 25,000 clones, roughly 80% seen once; the top ten hold approximately 7.2%. Each patient experienced a relapse that followed autologous stem cell transplantation, and brentuximab vedotin exposure varied. This clonotype was sampled from a human donor with classical Hodgkin lymphoma. The specimen was peripheral blood mononuclear cells (PBMCs), collected at baseline. The V and J genes are TRBV28 and TRBJ1-6; D ambiguous. The CDR3 loop reads CASSLYFTDGNSPLHF. The CDR3 coding sequence is TGTGCCAGCAGTTTATACTTTACGGACGGGAATTCACCCCTCCACTTT.